These 9 T cell receptor beta chains came from one sample sequenced in a study of blood T cell repertoires in COVID-19 (TCRdb year 2020). Preparation of the library involved the immunoSEQ multiplex PCR assay. TCRdb took over this immuneACCESS table, retaining in-frame rearrangements with V and J assigned. Such tables are incomplete; in checked studies, under half of the missing clones stem from an unresolved V gene, and the remainder is unexplained. For this sample the table gives more than 100,000 clones, of which around nine tenths were detected only once. Roughly 2.1% of the sample is in the top ten clones. The sample consisted of peripheral blood. The receptors here all came from a man aged 70 or older with active COVID-19.

In this sample, this clone turned up a few times. The chain employs TRBV5-4 and TRBJ1-3, with D possibly being TRBD1 (5 bases). The length of the CDR3 is 16 residues. V lost 2 bases and J 0 bases, leaving 12 bases between the germline ends. Looked up from germline, CDR1 is SGHNT and CDR2 is YYREEE (reference sequence). The CDR3 DNA reads TGTGCCAGCAGCTTAATAGGGGTTTCCTCTGGAAACACCATATATTTT. Protein: CASSLIGVSSGNTIYF.

The chain recombines TRBV19 with TRBJ2-1; D ambiguous. The CDR3 contains 14 residues. V lost 1 base to trimming and J lost 0 bases, with 4 bases between them. CDR1 and CDR2 (germline): LNHDA, SQIVND (reference sequence). CDR3 in DNA: TGTGCCAGTAGTATAGGGAGCTCCTACAATGAGCAGTTCTTC. It codes for CASSIGSSYNEQFF.

The rearrangement joins TRBV7-3 to TRBJ1-1; 8 bases are shared with TRBD1. The CDR3 contains 12 residues. Per the germline V gene, CDR1 is SGHTA and CDR2 is FQGTGA. J lost 10 bases, V lost 4 bases, and 5 bases had no gene match. The CDR3 region is CASSSSTGAAFF. CDR3 nucleotide sequence: TGTGCCAGCAGCTCCTCGACAGGGGCAGCTTTCTTT.

The chain couples TRBV28 to TRBJ1-1; 7 bases are a match to TRBD1. This CDR3 region has 21 residues. Germline V lookup: CDR1 MDHEN, CDR2 SYDVKM. Unmatched junction bases numbered 24, after V lost 2 bases and J lost 3 bases. For the CDR3, the DNA is TGTGCCAGCAGTTTAGGACCGGGACAGAGGAACTTTCTAGATCGAGACACTGAAGCTTTCTTT. It encodes CASSLGPGQRNFLDRDTEAFF.

Notes on this clone: The sample holds other DNA sequences that translate to the same CDR3. This chain links TRBV2 with TRBJ2-2, with TRBD1 matching 10 bases. V lost 7 bases and J lost 5; bases outside the gene matches: 1. The germline V gene encodes CDR1 SNHLY and CDR2 FYNNEI. This CDR3 comprises 13 residues. The CDR3 is CASTGQGTGELFF. In DNA form, the CDR3 reads TGTGCCAGCACGGGACAGGGGACCGGGGAGCTGTTTTTT.

In its sample, this clone was seen once. The V call is TRBV4-3, the J call TRBJ2-7, with 8 bases lining up with TRBD2. Trimming removed 4 bases from V and 3 bases from J; junction bases left unmatched: 8. Germline V gene sequence: CDR1 LGHNA, CDR2 YSLEER. The length of the CDR3 is 15 residues. CDR3 coding DNA: TGCGCCAGCAGCCGACTAGCGAGTTCCTACTACGAGCAGTACTTC. Translation: CASSRLASSYYEQYF.

The genes are TRBV19 and TRBJ2-1, with 7 nucleotides matching TRBD2. CDR3 size: 15 residues. Trimming took 3 bases from V and 0 from J; bases not matched to a gene: 2. Looked up from germline, CDR1 is LNHDA and CDR2 is SQIVND (reference sequence). CDR3 in DNA: TGTGCCAGTAGTATTGGCGGGGGCTCCTACAATGAGCAGTTCTTC. Its translation is CASSIGGGSYNEQFF. Together with reference TRBV19 and TRBJ2-1, the CDR3 gives the full variable domain: DGGITQSPKYLFRKEGQNVTLSCEQNLNHDAMYWYRQDPGQGLRLIYYSQIVNDFQKGDIAEGYSVSREKKESFPLTVTSAQKNPTAFYLCASSIGGGSYNEQFFGPGTRLTVL.

The chain employs TRBV30 and TRBJ1-1; no clear D gene. CDR1 GTSNPN and CDR2 SVGIG come from the germline V gene (reference sequence). V gave up 0 bases and J gave up 4 bases, with 9 bases separating them. The CDR3 runs 13 residues. CDR3 loop: CAWSVREGTEAFF. The CDR3 nucleotides read TGTGCCTGGAGTGTACGGGAGGGCACTGAAGCTTTCTTT.

The chain employs TRBV29-1 and TRBJ2-1; TRBD2 matches at 14 bases. The CDR3 is 18 residues long. CDR1 is SQVTM and CDR2 is ANQGSEA in the germline V gene. The V segment lost 5 bases and the J segment 6 bases; nucleotides outside the gene matches: 15. CDR3 DNA sequence: TGCAGCGTTCCCGGGACTAGCGGGAGTAGATCAGCCCTCAATGAGCAGTTCTTC. This translates into CSVPGTSGSRSALNEQFF.